The clone carrying this T cell receptor beta chain was counted ten times or more. Its target is unknown. The data derive from a study of T cells in Graves' hyperthyroidism and ophthalmopathy. Template material for amplifying TCR beta CDR3 regions consisted of RNA transcripts. TCR CDR3 underwent first-round RT-PCR with the HTBI primer set. Each CDR3 protein gets one entry after TCRdb re-called the multiplex PCR reads with MiXCR. The sample shows some 460,000 distinct CDR3 sequences, 15% to 18% of them seen only once. Stable Graves' hyperthyroidism denoted no ophthalmopathy progression over 18 months. The junction had 5 bases not matched to a gene; V was cut back by 4 bases and J by 8 bases. The CDR3 is 15 residues long. The germline V gene has CDR1 MDHEN and CDR2 SYDVKM. Broader study findings: Among clonotypes expanded in thyroid above 0.001, most were also found in blood.

The sequenced sample was blood. This receptor was obtained from a woman between 18 and 29 years old with Graves' hyperthyroidism. V and J are TRBV28 and TRBJ2-1, with 13 bases aligning to TRBD2. The CDR3 nucleotides are TGTGCCAGCAGTTCCGGGACTAGCGGGAAAGATGAGCAGTTCTTC. It yields the protein CASSSGTSGKDEQFF.